The 12 T cell receptor beta chains in this list originate from one sample, sequenced in a study of blood T cell repertoires in COVID-19. Clones were read by immunoSEQ multiplex PCR, and TCRdb kept only the in-frame ones, dropping some. The sample lists tens of thousands of clones, 80% to 90% occurring once. Sample: peripheral blood. The receptors were gathered from a man between 60 and 75 years old with acute or convalescent COVID-19.

This chain connects TRBV10-2 to TRBJ2-1; 12 bases agree with TRBD2. J lost 4 bases, V lost 8 bases, and 3 bases had no gene match. In germline, CDR1 is WSHSY, CDR2 SAAADI. The CDR3 covers 14 residues. CDR3 nucleotides: TGCGCCAGCGGGACTAGCGGGCTATACAATGAGCAGTTCTTC. Translation: CASGTSGLYNEQFF.

The gene calls are TRBV5-1 and TRBJ1-1; 10 nucleotides match TRBD1. Germline CDR1 SGHRS, CDR2 YFSETQ. The CDR3 runs to 18 residues. Trimming removed 4 bases from V and 5 bases from J; junction bases left unmatched: 17. CDR3 protein: CASSGYPLGDRGATEAFF. The CDR3 coding sequence is TGCGCCAGCAGCGGATACCCGCTGGGGGACAGGGGAGCGACTGAAGCTTTCTTT.

The chain is built from TRBV30 and TRBJ1-2; D is uncertain. CDR3 length: 11 residues. With 0 bases removed from V and 6 bases from J, the gap between germline ends came to 5 bases. Germline CDR1 and CDR2: GTSNPN and SVGIG (reference sequence). The CDR3 loop reads CAWSVGDGYTF. Written as DNA, the CDR3 is TGTGCCTGGAGTGTCGGTGATGGCTACACCTTC.

The chain couples TRBV5-8 to TRBJ2-7; no reliable D call. The germline V gene has CDR1 SGHTS and CDR2 YDEGEE. V was shortened by 2 bases and J by 2 bases, with 14 bases between the two germline ends. This CDR3 is 15 amino acids long. The chain's CDR3 is CASSFITWATYEQYF. CDR3 nucleotides: TGTGCCAGCAGCTTTATAACGTGGGCTACCTACGAGCAGTACTTC. Full variable domain (missing parts from reference TRBV5-8 and TRBJ2-7): EAGVTQSPTHLIKTRGQQATLRCSPISGHTSVYWYQQALGLGLQFLLWYDEGEERNRGNFPPRFSGRQFPNYSSELNVNALELEDSALYLCASSFITWATYEQYFGPGTRLTVT.

The chain links TRBV18 to TRBJ2-1; weak D call: TRBD2 (5 bases). Trimming removed 5 bases at V and 5 bases at J, with 16 bases between. This CDR3 has 15 amino acids. The germline CDR1 and CDR2 sequences are KGHSH and LQKENI. CDR3 sequence: CASSSPGSENNEQFF. Here the CDR3 DNA reads TGTGCCAGCTCAAGTCCGGGGAGTGAGAACAATGAGCAGTTCTTC.

This chain joins TRBV30 and TRBJ2-1, with D perhaps TRBD1 (6 bases). Germline V gene sequence: CDR1 GTSNPN, CDR2 SVGIG (reference sequence). The CDR3 runs to 14 residues. V dropped 3 bases and J dropped 9 bases, with 18 bases sitting between them. CDR3 sequence: CAWSVVRGTSEQFF. CDR3 nucleotides: TGTGCCTGGAGCGTTGTAAGGGGGACCAGTGAGCAGTTCTTC. Supplemented by reference TRBV30 and TRBJ2-1, the full variable domain reads SQTIHQWPATLVQPVGSPLSLECTVEGTSNPNLYWYRQAAGRGLQLLFYSVGIGQISSEVPQNLSASRPQDRQFILSSKKLLLSDSGFYLCAWSVVRGTSEQFFGPGTRLTVL.

The chain has TRBV5-4 and TRBJ1-2; 7 nucleotides align to TRBD1. This CDR3 has 16 residues. J gave up 4 bases and V 3 bases, and 12 bases lay outside the gene matches. Germline CDR1 and CDR2: SGHNT and YYREEE (reference sequence). Here the CDR3 DNA reads TGTGCCAGCAGCTCCCCAGGACAGGCCCTCCTCTATGGCTACACCTTC. It yields the protein CASSSPGQALLYGYTF.

V usage is TRBV6-6 and J usage is TRBJ2-2; 7 bases fit TRBD2. The germline V gene encodes CDR1 MNHNY and CDR2 SVGAGI (reference sequence). After removal of 8 bases from V and 6 bases from J, the junction contained 9 bases not matched to a gene. CDR3 length: 14 residues. In DNA form, the CDR3 reads TGTGCCAGCGGGGAACCGGCGGGGGCCGGGGAGCTGTTTTTT. Translating gives CASGEPAGAGELFF.

This clone was counted a single time. The chain is built from TRBV27 and TRBJ1-6; TRBD1 matches at 8 bases. The CDR3 loop spans 17 amino acids. Germline CDR1 reads MNHEY; CDR2 reads SMNVEV (reference sequence). After removal of 6 bases from V and 8 bases from J, the junction contained 15 bases not matched to a gene. The CDR3 reads CASSINTGGELYSPLHF. CDR3 nucleotide sequence: TGTGCCAGCAGCATAAACACAGGGGGAGAATTATATTCACCCCTCCACTTT.

The chain carries TRBV7-9 and TRBJ1-3, with a tentative D call TRBD1 (5 bases). Germline V CDR1 and CDR2: SEHNR, FQNEAQ (reference sequence). This CDR3 comprises 18 residues. V was clipped by 0 bases and J by 0 bases, with 15 bases between them. In DNA, the CDR3 is TGTGCCAGCAGCTTAGCGGGTGTCAGGGCAAGCTCTGGAAACACCATATATTTT. Translated, it gives CASSLAGVRASSGNTIYF. The entire variable domain, with the rest obtained from reference TRBV7-9 and TRBJ1-3, is as follows: DTGVSQNPRHKITKRGQNVTFRCDPISEHNRLYWYRQTLGQGPEFLTYFQNEAQLEKSRLLSDRFSAERPKGSFSTLEIQRTEQGDSAMYLCASSLAGVRASSGNTIYFGEGSWLTVV.

In the case of this clone: Other DNA sequences from this sample encode an identical CDR3 as well. J is TRBJ1-2 and V is TRBV30; TRBD1 aligns across 7 bases. Germline CDR1 and CDR2: GTSNPN and SVGIG (reference sequence). This CDR3 contains 12 residues. V shed 5 bases and J 2 bases; nucleotides not matched to a gene: 2. The CDR3 protein is CAWSQGNYGYTF. CDR3 in DNA: TGTGCCTGGTCACAGGGGAACTATGGCTACACCTTC.

The CDR3 DNA reads as TGTGCCAGCTTGGGGCAGGAATATTACGAGCAGTACTTC. Translated, it gives CASLGQEYYEQYF. The chain joins TRBV27 to TRBJ2-7; D might be TRBD1 (5 bases). There are 13 residues in the CDR3. The ends were cut back, 8 bases at V and 4 bases at J, with 15 bases in the middle. Germline V lookup: CDR1 MNHEY, CDR2 SMNVEV (reference sequence).